This T cell receptor (beta chain) was captured in a study of regulatory T cells in long-lasting Graves disease (dated by TCRdb to the early 2020s). For the wider study: To count as having persistent Graves' disease, a patient had to have received antithyroid drug treatment for over 5 years with TSH receptor autoantibodies remaining persistently positive. Persistent Graves' disease patients were compared with newly diagnosed Graves' disease patients by peripheral blood TCR sequencing and RNA sequencing. The study was conducted in China and was registered as a clinical trial. A total of about 33 samples underwent TCR sequencing, from roughly 13 patients with persistent Graves' disease and some 20 patients with newly diagnosed Graves' disease. On average, persistent Graves' disease patients in the clinical cohort had been on antithyroid drugs for around ten years.

Read against the paper, the sample's time point label means: persistent/refractory GD, antithyroid drugs over 5 years with positive TRAb. RNA was extracted from PBMCs in TRIzol for both TCR sequencing and RNA sequencing. The diagnosis of Graves' disease was made according to American Thyroid Association guidelines. The patients came from an endocrinology department in Xi'an, China. Each patient gave 7 to 9.5 milliliters of peripheral blood, collected in an EDTA anticoagulant tube. Ficoll Paque Plus density gradient separation was used to isolate PBMCs, and no further T cell sorting was performed. RNA quality was checked with an Agilent 2100 Bioanalyzer and agarose gel, and concentration with a NanoDrop 2000. What the study reported, not specific to this receptor: Patients with persistent disease shared more public clonotypes (about 2,700) than newly diagnosed patients did (around 1,000). TRBV28, TRBJ1-2 and TRBJ2-5 were preferentially used in persistent disease, while TRBV20-1 and TRBJ2-1 were favored in newly diagnosed disease. The authors noted that the small sample size was a limitation that may lower accuracy. Only the TCR beta chain was sequenced and analyzed. Lower TCR Shannon entropy and fewer highly expanded clones were observed in persistent Graves' disease patients than in newly diagnosed patients, which suggested clonal expansion. The study examined only peripheral blood because the primary lesion, thyroid tissue, could not be accessed.

In the germline V gene (reference sequence), CDR1 corresponds to SEHNR and CDR2 to FQNEAQ. Trimming takes 1 base from V and 7 bases from J, and the germline ends sit 8 bases apart. From cysteine to phenylalanine, the CDR3 is 12 amino acids long. Of the read, only the CDR3 DNA is kept; its 36 bases are in frame from base 1. The library was made by multiplex PCR. Sequencing took place on an Illumina HiSeq 4000. iRepertoire HTBI primers and Arm-PCR amplification of CDR3 regions were used to construct TCR beta libraries. PCR products were gel purified before sequencing. The original pipeline was this. Gene usage analysis of CDR3 amino acid clonotypes relied on the approximately 60 TRBV and about 15 TRBJ segments identified across samples. COPE and FqMerger were used to merge filtered high-quality paired reads into contigs. BLAST was used to align contigs to the IMGT TRBV, TRBD and TRBJ reference genes, and CDR3 was defined following IMGT. Any clonotype with a frequency above 0.1% was counted as a highly expanded clone. Shannon entropy was used to measure repertoire diversity, and the Gini coefficient was used to measure V-J evenness. Public clonotypes were defined as clonotypes shared by more than one individual. The public sequencing data were trimmed at Q25 with fastp and processed into clonotypes with MiXCR by TCRdb, which kept only in-frame beta chains. Each entry merges the rows of one CDR3 protein and shows their most common DNA and genes. It is TCRdb's table, rather than the study itself, that gives the V and J calls and clone size. A total of about 470,000 distinct CDR3 sequences appear in this sample, about 22% of them only once. The top ten clones comprise around 7% of the sample.

Of note for this clonotype: Its antigen remains undetermined. No much larger clonotype is one base removed from it; base qualities were not supplied.

The specimen comprised peripheral blood mononuclear cells (PBMCs), sampled when the disease was refractory, from a patient treated with antithyroid drugs. The sequence was obtained from a female donor with Graves disease. Recombination linked TRBV7-9 to TRBJ2-7; the D segment could be TRBD1, given 6 matching bases. The base sequence is TGTGCCAGCAGCTTAGGAGGACAGGAGCAGTACTTC. This sequence encodes CASSLGGQEQYF.